A single T cell receptor beta chain is shown here with its context. The antigen remains unidentified. This entry belongs to a study of identical twins. Study observations and caveats: Conclusions leaned on cross-sectional statistical analysis and did not track the same donors over time.

Germline assignment: CDR1 SGDLS and CDR2 YYNGEE. The CDR3 totals 15 residues. Unique molecular identifiers were present on cDNA, and template switching added a universal primer site. TCRdb re-called the 5' RACE reads through MiXCR, storing one row per CDR3 protein. This sample has about 1.7 million distinct CDR3 sequences; under 35% occur once, and the top ten carry around 0.25%. This chain uses TRBV9 with TRBJ2-1, with 9 bases identical to TRBD2. The J call may be incorrect, as the DNA end agrees better with TRBJ2-7. The sequence came from a newborn girl in good health. The specimen was cord blood. The CDR3 reads CASSVASGDYNEQYF. CDR3 sequence (DNA): TGTGCCAGCAGCGTGGCTAGCGGGGACTACAATGAGCAGTACTTC.